This TCR beta chain was identified in a study of T cell responses to AZD1222 COVID-19 vaccine. Details on this clone: Antigen: not known.

Regarding the study as a whole: Donors were chiefly white British, with a greater number of females, and clonal diversity was perhaps underestimated.

The repertoire was sequenced with immunoSEQ multiplex PCR; TCRdb's copy has only in-frame clones and lacks some. Of over 120,000 clones listed, 80% to 95% are singletons. Germline CDR1 is SQVTM and CDR2 is ANQGSEA. The CDR3 spans 15 residues. Between the trimmed V and J ends, which lost 4 bases and 8 bases, there was a span of 21 bases. This specimen consisted of peripheral blood, obtained on day 0 of AZD1222 vaccination. The V and J genes are TRBV29-1 and TRBJ2-1; D is ambiguous. This sequence was found in an adult in good health. Here the CDR3 DNA reads TGCAGCGTTGTGTCCCCAGTTGGGGTTGCTGATGAGCAGTTCTTC. This encodes CSVVSPVGVADEQFF.